A single sample is the source of the 8 T cell receptor beta chains below, sequenced in a study of T cell responses to AZD1222 COVID-19 vaccine. Generated by immunoSEQ multiplex PCR, the TCRdb table keeps only in-frame clones and is missing some. Among 95,000 to 120,000 clones listed, about nine tenths were seen once. The sample consisted of peripheral blood, taken on day 0 of MenACWY control vaccination. These receptors were collected from an adult in good health.

This clone was picked up a small number of times. V and J are TRBV2 and TRBJ1-1; D ambiguous. Looked up from germline, CDR1 is SNHLY and CDR2 is FYNNEI. The CDR3 is made up of 15 amino acids. Trimming removed 3 bases at V and 1 base at J, with 12 bases between. The CDR3 nucleotides are TGTGCCAGCAGTGATCTGGGGAGGCGGAACACTGAAGCTTTCTTT. Translated, it gives CASSDLGRRNTEAFF.

The chain carries TRBV27 and TRBJ2-1; maybe TRBD1 (6 bases). Germline loops: CDR1 MNHEY, CDR2 SMNVEV (reference sequence). The CDR3 covers 17 residues. V lost 5 bases and J lost 0, with 17 bases in between. In DNA form, the CDR3 reads TGTGCCAGCAGTGACCCGGACAGCATAAACTCCTACAATGAGCAGTTCTTC. It codes for CASSDPDSINSYNEQFF.

This rearrangement joins TRBV6-5 to TRBJ1-5, with D possibly matching TRBD1 (5 bases). The CDR3 has 15 amino acids. V lost 0 bases and J lost 5, with 11 bases in between. Germline CDR1 MNHEY, CDR2 SVGAGI. Here the CDR3 reads CASSYSRGGDQPQHF. DNA of the CDR3: TGTGCCAGCAGTTACTCTAGGGGAGGGGATCAGCCCCAGCATTTT.

This rearrangement joins TRBV2 to TRBJ1-3, with TRBD1 matching over 7 bases. CDR1 and CDR2 from the germline V gene are SNHLY and FYNNEI. The CDR3 has 16 residues. The V and J ends lost 10 bases and 0 bases, in that order; junction bases with no gene match: 12. The CDR3, as DNA: TGTGCCACTCCCGGGACAGTGCCCTTCTCTGGAAACACCATATATTTT. The encoded protein is CATPGTVPFSGNTIYF.

The chain employs TRBV5-1 and TRBJ2-6, with 12 bases fitting TRBD1. Looked up from germline, CDR1 is SGHRS and CDR2 is YFSETQ. The CDR3 has 17 amino acids. J gave up 2 bases and V 4 bases, and 4 bases lay outside the gene matches. The CDR3 sequence: CASSGGQGAPGANVLTF. DNA of the CDR3: TGCGCCAGCAGCGGGGGACAGGGGGCGCCTGGGGCCAACGTCCTGACTTTC.

The V and J genes are TRBV12-2 and TRBJ2-1; the DNA was not compared with TRBD2, the D call given in the table. TRBV12-2 constitutes a pseudogene. The CDR3 runs to 17 residues. The CDR3 reads CASRLDIRGVPYNEQFF. The CDR3 nucleotides read TGTGCAAGTCGCTTAGATATCCGCGGGGTCCCCTACAATGAGCAGTTCTTC.

J is TRBJ1-3 and V is TRBV5-1; D gene unclear. V was trimmed by 0 bases and J by 3 bases, leaving 7 bases between them. CDR1 and CDR2 (germline): SGHRS, YFSETQ. This CDR3 has 14 amino acids. The DNA for the CDR3 is TGCGCCAGCAGCTTGGTAGGGATTGGAAACACCATATATTTT. It translates to CASSLVGIGNTIYF.

This sequence joins TRBV11-2 and TRBJ2-1, with 7 positions matching TRBD1. V gave up 4 bases and J gave up 9 bases; unmatched junction bases: 15. Germline loops: CDR1 SGHAT, CDR2 FQNNGV. The CDR3 covers 16 residues. The CDR3 loop reads CASSYRARTGAGEQFF. CDR3 nucleotide sequence: TGTGCCAGCAGCTACAGGGCGAGAACAGGGGCCGGTGAGCAGTTCTTC.